A selection of T cell receptor beta chains follows, all from one sample in a study of blood T cell repertoires in COVID-19. Sequenced by immunoSEQ multiplex PCR; TCRdb stores in-frame clones only, minus some. Here the sample spans about 220,000 clones, 82% being singletons. The sequenced sample was PBMCs or T cells enriched from blood (not recorded which). The receptors here all came from a woman aged 55-69 years who had recovered from COVID-19. Both conserved end residues are part of each CDR3. Each record gives: V gene, D gene, clone size, J gene, CDR3 protein, CDR3 DNA. D genes are given only for firm matches. Size tells how often a clone was seen (once, few, many) or the class of an expanded clone, and some rows leave it out.

TRBV5-8	TRBD2	NA	TRBJ2-1	CASSLGLAENNEQFF	TGTGCCAGCAGCTTAGGACTAGCGGAAAACAATGAGCAGTTCTTC
TRBV12-3/TRBV12-4	NA	NA	TRBJ1-2	CASSLSSAGGYTF	TGTGCCAGCAGTTTATCGTCGGCAGGGGGCTACACCTTC
TRBV4-1	NA	NA	TRBJ1-5	CASSQDLRPFEGPQHF	TGCGCCAGCAGCCAAGATCTAAGGCCGTTCGAGGGGCCCCAGCATTTT
TRBV10-1	TRBD2	NA	TRBJ2-3	CASGSGGGRRDTQYF	TGCGCCAGCGGTTCGGGAGGAGGACGACGAGATACGCAGTATTTT
TRBV3-1/TRBV3-2	TRBD1	NA	TRBJ1-1	CASSRTGDTEAFF	TGTGCCAGCAGCCGGACAGGGGACACTGAAGCTTTCTTT
TRBV12-5	TRBD1	NA	TRBJ2-5	CASGSGQGLETQYF	TGTGCTAGTGGTTCCGGACAGGGCCTGGAGACCCAGTACTTC
TRBV19	TRBD2	NA	TRBJ2-1	CASRGWSGSPSNEQFF	TGTGCCAGTAGGGGGTGGAGCGGGAGTCCCTCCAATGAGCAGTTCTTC
TRBV2	NA	once	TRBJ1-5	CASSEQLFNQPQHF	TGTGCCAGCAGTGAACAACTCTTCAATCAGCCCCAGCATTTT
TRBV13	NA	NA	TRBJ1-5	CASSLARQSQNSNQPQHF	TGTGCCAGCAGCTTAGCTAGACAGTCCCAGAATAGCAATCAGCCCCAGCATTTT
TRBV27	NA	many	TRBJ2-7	CASSSLPGRHEQYF	TGTGCCAGCAGTTCCCTCCCAGGGCGGCACGAGCAGTACTTC
TRBV10-2	TRBD1	few	TRBJ1-5	CASSNYRGDLNQPQHF	TGCGCCAGCAGTAACTACAGGGGAGACTTGAATCAGCCCCAGCATTTT
TRBV18	TRBD2	once	TRBJ2-3	CASSPQEALADLTDTQYF	TGTGCCAGCTCACCGCAAGAGGCACTAGCGGACCTCACAGATACGCAGTATTTT
TRBV2	TRBD1	NA	TRBJ1-4	CASTQGQGAEKLFF	TGTGCCAGCACCCAGGGACAGGGGGCAGAAAAACTGTTTTTT
TRBV5-8	NA	NA	TRBJ2-5	CASSPGQTQQETQYF	TGTGCCAGCAGCCCGGGACAAACCCAACAAGAGACCCAGTACTTC
TRBV27	TRBD1	NA	TRBJ1-5	CARDPATGDWCQPQHF	TGTGCCAGGGACCCCGCGACAGGGGACTGGTGTCAGCCCCAGCATTTT
TRBV3-1/TRBV3-2	TRBD2	NA	TRBJ2-3	CASSPGLAGGRYTQYF	TGTGCCAGCAGCCCGGGACTAGCGGGGGGGAGGTATACGCAGTATTTT
TRBV9	NA	NA	TRBJ2-3	CASSVSLESYTQYF	TGTGCCAGCAGCGTAAGCCTCGAGTCCTATACGCAGTATTTT
TRBV2	TRBD2	NA	TRBJ2-1	CASSEHGLAGNQFF	TGTGCCAGCAGTGAACATGGTCTAGCGGGTAATCAGTTCTTC
TRBV28	NA	NA	TRBJ1-4	CASSLSPREEKLFF	TGTGCCAGCAGTTTATCCCCTCGGGAGGAAAAACTGTTTTTT
TRBV6-5	NA	NA	TRBJ1-3	CASSYSLRGNTIYF	TGTGCCAGCAGTTACTCATTGAGGGGAAACACCATATATTTT
TRBV7-3	NA	few	TRBJ2-2	CASSFVAGTGELFF	TGTGCCAGCAGCTTCGTTGCGGGCACCGGGGAGCTGTTTTTT
TRBV19	TRBD2	few	TRBJ2-7	CASITSLAPGSYEQYF	TGTGCCAGTATTACATCACTAGCGCCAGGCTCCTACGAGCAGTACTTC
TRBV20-1	NA	NA	TRBJ1-2	CSASDVRRDGYTF	TGCAGTGCTAGTGATGTTCGGCGGGATGGCTACACCTTC
TRBV3-1/TRBV3-2	NA	few	TRBJ1-3	CASSQQGLGGNTIYF	TGTGCCAGCAGCCAACAGGGTCTCGGAGGAAACACCATATATTTT
TRBV6-1	TRBD1	NA	TRBJ2-7	CASSEWDRASSEQYF	TGTGCCAGCAGTGAATGGGACAGGGCGTCTTCCGAGCAGTACTTC
TRBV7-9	NA	NA	TRBJ1-1	CASFPGLSMNTEAFF	TGTGCCAGCTTCCCGGGACTGAGCATGAACACTGAAGCTTTCTTT
TRBV19	NA	NA	TRBJ2-5	CASSMSQWQQETQYF	TGTGCCAGTAGTATGTCACAATGGCAACAAGAGACCCAGTACTTC
TRBV5-1	NA	NA	TRBJ1-2	CASRPRTENYGYTF	TGCGCCAGCAGACCCCGGACAGAAAACTATGGCTACACCTTC
TRBV25-1	TRBD1	NA	TRBJ1-2	CASSRGTGANYGYTF	TGTGCCAGCAGCCGCGGGACAGGGGCAAACTATGGCTACACCTTC
TRBV27	NA	NA	TRBJ2-5	CASGLPGVETQYF	TGTGCCAGCGGCCTACCGGGGGTCGAGACCCAGTACTTC
TRBV25-1	TRBD2	NA	TRBJ2-3	CASSELAGAGDTQYF	TGTGCCAGCAGTGAACTAGCGGGAGCAGGAGATACGCAGTATTTT
TRBV7-2	NA	NA	TRBJ1-1	CASSPYQGQGGEAFF	TGTGCCAGCAGCCCTTATCAGGGGCAGGGCGGTGAAGCTTTCTTT
TRBV7-8	NA	NA	TRBJ2-1	CASSPYNEQFF	TGTGCCAGCAGCCCTTACAATGAGCAGTTCTTC
TRBV19	NA	NA	TRBJ1-4	CASSDDPLGEKLFF	TGTGCCAGTAGTGATGACCCCCTCGGGGAAAAACTGTTTTTT
TRBV5-1	NA	NA	TRBJ2-7	CASSSGTGIYEQYF	TGCGCCAGCAGCTCCGGGACTGGGATCTACGAGCAGTACTTC
TRBV2	NA	NA	TRBJ1-3	CASSLGGDGNTIYF	TGTGCCAGCTCCCTGGGCGGGGACGGAAACACCATATATTTT
TRBV3-1/TRBV3-2	TRBD1	NA	TRBJ1-3	CASSRQGYGNTIYF	TGTGCCAGCAGCCGACAGGGGTACGGAAACACCATATATTTT
TRBV19	TRBD2	NA	TRBJ2-1	CASSPQRDWGNEQFF	TGTGCCAGTAGTCCCCAGCGGGACTGGGGCAATGAGCAGTTCTTC
TRBV5-6	NA	NA	TRBJ1-4	CASSMGTPNEKLFF	TGTGCCAGCAGCATGGGGACACCCAATGAAAAACTGTTTTTT
TRBV5-1	NA	NA	TRBJ1-1	CASSFGTPESWGMNTEAFF	TGCGCCAGCAGCTTTGGGACTCCGGAGAGTTGGGGGATGAACACTGAAGCTTTCTTT
TRBV9	TRBD1	NA	TRBJ2-7	CASSVGQGRGEQYF	TGTGCCAGCAGCGTAGGACAGGGAAGAGGCGAGCAGTACTTC
TRBV14	NA	NA	TRBJ2-5	CASSQDYGAQETQYF	TGTGCCAGCAGCCAAGACTATGGTGCGCAAGAGACCCAGTACTTC
TRBV19	NA	NA	TRBJ2-2	CASSMGQGYTGELFF	TGTGCCAGTAGTATGGGGCAGGGATACACCGGGGAGCTGTTTTTT
TRBV27	NA	NA	TRBJ1-1	CASSFRGSAEAFF	TGTGCCAGCAGTTTCCGGGGGTCCGCTGAAGCTTTCTTT
TRBV19	NA	NA	TRBJ2-3	CASTKNGLEGADTQYF	TGTGCCAGTACTAAAAATGGCCTAGAAGGGGCAGATACGCAGTATTTT
TRBV10-3	TRBD1	NA	TRBJ1-1	CAISDPDRGAFF	TGTGCCATCAGCGATCCGGACAGGGGTGCTTTCTTT
TRBV6-5	TRBD1	NA	TRBJ1-2	CASSRDRDYGYTF	TGTGCCAGCAGTCGGGACAGGGACTATGGCTACACCTTC
TRBV5-6	TRBD1	NA	TRBJ2-7	CASSGWTGGFNEQYF	TGTGCCAGCAGCGGGTGGACAGGGGGCTTCAACGAGCAGTACTTC
TRBV19	TRBD2	once	TRBJ2-1	CASSMGSGGHEQFF	TGTGCCAGTAGTATGGGAAGCGGGGGCCATGAGCAGTTCTTC
TRBV7-8	NA	few	TRBJ1-1	CASSLDGGLMNTEAFF	TGTGCCAGCAGCTTAGATGGTGGACTAATGAACACTGAAGCTTTCTTT
TRBV19	TRBD1	NA	TRBJ1-6	CASTPRTGLSSYNSPLHF	TGTGCCAGTACCCCCAGGACAGGGTTGAGCTCCTATAATTCACCCCTCCACTTT
TRBV9	NA	NA	TRBJ2-1	CASRFDESWANNEQFF	TGTGCCAGCAGGTTTGACGAGAGTTGGGCCAACAATGAGCAGTTCTTC
TRBV3-1/TRBV3-2	NA	NA	TRBJ2-1	CASSSVGDEQFF	TGTGCCAGCAGCTCCGTCGGGGATGAGCAGTTCTTC
TRBV29-1	TRBD1	NA	TRBJ1-1	CSVQGQERENSFF	TGCAGCGTTCAGGGACAGGAGAGGGAAAATTCTTTCTTT
TRBV7-2	TRBD1	NA	TRBJ1-1	CASSLDGTGGSAFF	TGTGCCAGCAGCTTAGATGGGACAGGGGGAAGCGCTTTCTTT